This paragraph reports one T cell receptor beta chain. Its target is unknown. The data derive from a study of cytomegalovirus exposure and HLA in healthy donors. Study results and caveats: What TCR beta sequences reportedly achieved was accurate prediction of HLA-A and HLA-B alleles in most subjects. An analysis that came later showed most CMV-associated TCR beta chains appearing HLA-restricted.

The PCR was carried out with 60 Vbeta primers and 13 Jbeta primers. TCRdb's copy holds only in-frame clones and misses some; the assay was immunoSEQ multiplex PCR. The repertoire consists of roughly 80,000 clones, with roughly two thirds occurring once and the leading ten covering 5.5% to 8%. Healthy bone marrow donors made up the donors. The V end lost 2 bases, the J end lost 6 bases, and 11 bases lay between the germline ends. Germline V gene sequence: CDR1 PRHDT, CDR2 FYEKMQ (reference sequence). CDR3 length equals 13 residues. The genes are TRBV13 and TRBJ2-7; possible D gene TRBD1, 5 bases. The source is a woman aged 45-65 years in good health and CMV-seropositive. Sequencing used PBMCs. This CDR3 is CASSLTRDGEQYF. DNA of the CDR3: TGTGCCAGCAGCTTAACCAGGGATGGCGAGCAGTACTTC.